These 17 T cell receptor beta chains originate from one sample sequenced in a study of blood T cell repertoires in COVID-19. Measured with immunoSEQ multiplex PCR; TCRdb has only the in-frame clones, and not every one. The sample includes approximately 120,000 clones, 88% of them seen just once. Sequencing was done on a sample of peripheral blood. The receptors derive from a human donor in a cohort sampled during active COVID-19.

The rearrangement joins TRBV24-1 to TRBJ2-1, with a weak D call TRBD2 (6 bases). CDR3 length: 16 residues. V gave up 2 bases and J gave up 0 bases, with 10 bases separating them. CDR1 KGHDR and CDR2 SFDVKD come from the germline V gene. The CDR3 DNA reads TGTGCCACCAGTGATTCTGACGGGAGCTCCTACAATGAGCAGTTCTTC. Protein sequence: CATSDSDGSSYNEQFF.

This rearrangement joins TRBV18 to TRBJ2-3; 7 nucleotides line up with TRBD1. CDR1 and CDR2 from the germline V gene are KGHSH and LQKENI. The CDR3 is 14 amino acids. Unmatched junction bases numbered 3, after V lost 6 bases and J lost 0 bases. The CDR3 DNA is TGTGCCAGCTCCGGGACAGCTAGCACAGATACGCAGTATTTT. Protein: CASSGTASTDTQYF.

The V call is TRBV18, the J call TRBJ1-1; no firm D call. Germline values: CDR1 KGHSH, CDR2 LQKENI. Trimming took 3 bases from V and 1 from J, leaving 9 bases between them. The CDR3 is 14 amino acids. The CDR3 here is CASSPQAGNTEAFF. The CDR3 DNA sequence: TGTGCCAGCTCACCCCAGGCAGGGAACACTGAAGCTTTCTTT.

The chain uses TRBV6-5 and TRBJ1-2; 10 bases map to TRBD1. Germline-derived CDR1 and CDR2 are MNHEY and SVGAGI. The CDR3 has 15 amino acids. The trim removed 5 bases at V and 3 bases at J, leaving 6 bases unmatched. CDR3 protein: CASSPRQGAYYGYTF. The CDR3, as DNA: TGTGCCAGCAGTCCTAGACAGGGGGCGTACTATGGCTACACCTTC.

The chain has TRBV29-1 and TRBJ1-1, with D unclear. The germline V and J ends were trimmed by 7 bases and 1 base, with 10 bases remaining between them. From germline, CDR1 is SQVTM and CDR2 ANQGSEA. The CDR3 has 12 residues. The CDR3 coding sequence is TGCAGCGCTCAGAGAGGGAACACTGAAGCTTTCTTT. Protein product: CSAQRGNTEAFF.

V usage is TRBV5-1 and J usage is TRBJ2-7; 7 positions agree with TRBD1. This CDR3 region has 15 residues. Germline V gives CDR1 SGHRS, CDR2 YFSETQ. V was clipped by 0 bases and J by 7 bases; unmatched bases: 10. The CDR3 DNA follows: TGCGCCAGCAGCTTGGCCGTCAGGGGGACCGCGGAGCAGTACTTC. This encodes CASSLAVRGTAEQYF.

This chain connects TRBV6-6 to TRBJ2-5; unclear D gene. V was shortened by 5 bases and J by 2 bases, with 6 bases between the two germline ends. CDR3 length equals 12 residues. The germline gives CDR1 MNHNY, CDR2 SVGAGI (reference sequence). CDR3 in amino acids: CASSKQQETQYF. In nucleotides, the CDR3 is TGTGCCAGCAGTAAACAGCAAGAGACCCAGTACTTC.

This chain uses TRBV20-1 with TRBJ2-2, with D uncertain. CDR3 size: 14 residues. Germline lookup yields CDR1 DFQATT and CDR2 SNEGSKA (reference sequence). The V end lost 3 bases, the J end lost 0 bases, and 8 bases lay between the germline ends. CDR3 bases: TGCAGTGCTAGTTCCCAGTCGAACACCGGGGAGCTGTTTTTT. Encoded protein: CSASSQSNTGELFF.

The chain combines TRBV6-1 with TRBJ2-7; 9 nucleotides align to TRBD2. The V and J ends lost 3 bases and 4 bases, in that order; junction bases with no gene match: 7. There are 15 residues in the CDR3. Germline V lookup: CDR1 MNHNS, CDR2 SASEGT. CDR3 residues: CASSDQRGVDYEQYF. The DNA for the CDR3 is TGTGCCAGCAGTGATCAGCGGGGGGTTGATTACGAGCAGTACTTC.

This clone has only a few counts. This rearrangement joins TRBV15 to TRBJ2-7; no clear D. Germline CDR1 reads LNHNV; CDR2 reads YYDKDF (reference sequence). Trimming took off 4 bases at V and 1 base at J, with 11 bases between the two ends. The CDR3 consists of 14 residues. Here the CDR3 DNA reads TGTGCCACCAGCATCTCCCTTGCGTCCTACGAGCAGTACTTC. This gives the protein CATSISLASYEQYF.

The gene calls are TRBV2 and TRBJ2-7; 9 bases align to TRBD1. V was clipped by 10 bases and J by 5 bases; unmatched bases: 15. The CDR3 loop spans 15 amino acids. The germline V gene encodes CDR1 SNHLY and CDR2 FYNNEI. CDR3 in amino acids: CATWGGTGRGNEQYF. The CDR3 nucleotides read TGTGCCACGTGGGGGGGGACAGGGCGTGGGAACGAGCAGTACTTC.

This chain joins TRBV27 and TRBJ2-2, with 11 bases matching TRBD2. CDR3 length equals 16 residues. The ends lost 1 base at V and 6 bases at J; junction bases unmatched: 4. Germline assignment: CDR1 MNHEY and CDR2 SMNVEV (reference sequence). The CDR3 nucleotides are TGTGCCAGCAGTTTATTTAGCGGGAGGGCCGCCGGGGAGCTGTTTTTT. Residues: CASSLFSGRAAGELFF.

The chain is built from TRBV6-5 and TRBJ2-7; 10 nucleotides line up with TRBD2. The CDR3 spans 15 residues. After removal of 6 bases from V and 7 bases from J, the junction contained 12 bases not matched to a gene. The germline gives CDR1 MNHEY, CDR2 SVGAGI. CDR3: CASSSMGLAGVEQYF. The CDR3 DNA sequence: TGTGCCAGCAGCTCCATGGGGCTAGCGGGAGTGGAGCAGTACTTC.

This chain links TRBV20-1 with TRBJ2-7, with 12 bases fitting TRBD2. Germline CDR1 is DFQATT and CDR2 is SNEGSKA (reference sequence). This CDR3 region has 17 residues. Trimming took 3 bases from V and 0 from J; bases not matched to a gene: 9. CDR3 bases: TGCAGTGCTAGTAATCCCCGGACTAGCGGGATCTCCTACGAGCAGTACTTC. Its translation: CSASNPRTSGISYEQYF.

This clone has just a few counts. J is TRBJ2-1 and V is TRBV6-5; 7 bases fit TRBD1. The CDR3 consists of 15 residues. Germline V gene lookup returns CDR1 MNHEY and CDR2 SVGAGI. Trimming took 6 bases from V and 5 from J; bases not matched to a gene: 10. CDR3 sequence: CASSRSGTANNEQFF. The CDR3 nucleotides are TGTGCCAGCAGCAGGTCCGGGACAGCGAACAATGAGCAGTTCTTC.

The V call is TRBV27, the J call TRBJ1-6; D is possibly TRBD1 (5 bases). The CDR3 runs to 13 residues. The V and J ends lost 5 bases and 10 bases respectively, with 12 bases between them. Per the germline V gene, CDR1 is MNHEY and CDR2 is SMNVEV (reference sequence). CDR3 sequence: CASSLGVGSPLHF. The DNA for the CDR3 is TGTGCCAGCAGTCTAGGGGTAGGGTCACCCCTCCACTTT.

This rearrangement joins TRBV7-9 to TRBJ2-1, with 10 bases matching TRBD2. V trimming: 4 bases; J trimming: 7 bases; junction bases outside the gene matches: 4. Germline CDR1 is SEHNR and CDR2 is FQNEAQ (reference sequence). CDR3 length: 14 residues. CDR3 sequence: CASSSSGSRNEQFF. Here the CDR3 DNA reads TGTGCCAGCAGCTCTAGCGGGAGTCGGAATGAGCAGTTCTTC.